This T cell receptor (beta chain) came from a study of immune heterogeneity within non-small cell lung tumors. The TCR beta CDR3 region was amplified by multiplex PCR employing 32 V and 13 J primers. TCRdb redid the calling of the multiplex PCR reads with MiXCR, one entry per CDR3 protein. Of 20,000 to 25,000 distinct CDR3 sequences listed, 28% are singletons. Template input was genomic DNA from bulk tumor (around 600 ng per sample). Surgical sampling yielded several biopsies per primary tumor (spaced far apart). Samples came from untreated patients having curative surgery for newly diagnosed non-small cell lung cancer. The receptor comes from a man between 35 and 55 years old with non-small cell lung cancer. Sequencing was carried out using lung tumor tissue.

CDR3 nucleotide sequence: TGTGCCGGCGCCGGTGGACAGGGGGCGTGGAATCAGCCCCAGCATTTT. Its translation is CAGAGGQGAWNQPQHF. This chain uses TRBV12-3 or TRBV12-4 with TRBJ1-5; the match to TRBD1 covers 11 bases. After removal of 11 bases from V and 4 bases from J, the junction contained 13 bases not matched to a gene. The CDR3 loop spans 16 amino acids.